The clone carrying this T cell receptor (beta chain) was counted only a few times. What it binds is unknown. Trimming cost V 6 bases and J 7 bases, with 12 bases left between them. The CDR3 is made up of 12 amino acids. The germline gives CDR1 LNHDA, CDR2 SQIVND (reference sequence). Amplification used 60 Vbeta primers and 13 Jbeta primers. Libraries were prepared by immunoSEQ multiplex PCR; TCRdb keeps only in-frame clonotypes and omits some of them. Of about 180,000 clones in the sample, around 79% are singletons; the top ten hold roughly 0.76%. The data are from a study of cytomegalovirus exposure and HLA in healthy donors. Study observations and caveats: When analyzed later, the rates of TCR association showed variation by HLA locus, with DRB1 the most and HLA-C the fewest. The study designated roughly 150 TCR beta chains cytomegalovirus-associated. Being productive about 90% or about 30% of the time was typical of most TCR beta V segments in an earlier analysis.

Sequenced: PBMCs. J is TRBJ1-1 and V is TRBV19; D uncertain. This receptor was identified in a woman in her thirties or forties in good health and CMV-seronegative. The CDR3 here is CASSIQRGEAFF. As DNA, the CDR3 is TGTGCCAGTAGCATACAGCGAGGTGAAGCTTTCTTT.